The T cell receptor (beta chain) under discussion was sequenced for a study of OX40 agonist ivuxolimab in advanced cancers. Study in general: Patients received ivuxolimab, an agonistic anti-OX40 (CD134) antibody. Each patient was given ivuxolimab into a vein every 2 weeks, at 0.01 to 10 mg/kg. Study-wide points: Specificity for antigen went undetermined in the expanded peripheral T cells.

As for this clone: The target antigen is unknown.

CDR1 MDHEN and CDR2 SYDVKM come from the germline V gene. The V end was cut by 2 bases, the J end by 5 bases, with 12 bases between. The length of the CDR3 is 14 residues. Here immunoSEQ multiplex PCR was the method, and the copy in TCRdb shows in-frame clones only, minus some. The sample consists of 50,000 to 75,000 clones, about 89% of them appearing once. This sequence was found in an adult with an advanced solid tumor such as melanoma, head and neck, liver or kidney cancer. The chain uses TRBV28 and TRBJ2-5; the D gene is possibly TRBD1 (7 bases). The sample here was CD4+ or CD8+ T cells sorted from blood, taken in a trial of the OX40 agonist ivuxolimab. The CDR3 sequence: CASSLGGTAETQYF. The CDR3 coding sequence is TGTGCCAGCAGTTTAGGAGGGACAGCGGAGACCCAGTACTTC.